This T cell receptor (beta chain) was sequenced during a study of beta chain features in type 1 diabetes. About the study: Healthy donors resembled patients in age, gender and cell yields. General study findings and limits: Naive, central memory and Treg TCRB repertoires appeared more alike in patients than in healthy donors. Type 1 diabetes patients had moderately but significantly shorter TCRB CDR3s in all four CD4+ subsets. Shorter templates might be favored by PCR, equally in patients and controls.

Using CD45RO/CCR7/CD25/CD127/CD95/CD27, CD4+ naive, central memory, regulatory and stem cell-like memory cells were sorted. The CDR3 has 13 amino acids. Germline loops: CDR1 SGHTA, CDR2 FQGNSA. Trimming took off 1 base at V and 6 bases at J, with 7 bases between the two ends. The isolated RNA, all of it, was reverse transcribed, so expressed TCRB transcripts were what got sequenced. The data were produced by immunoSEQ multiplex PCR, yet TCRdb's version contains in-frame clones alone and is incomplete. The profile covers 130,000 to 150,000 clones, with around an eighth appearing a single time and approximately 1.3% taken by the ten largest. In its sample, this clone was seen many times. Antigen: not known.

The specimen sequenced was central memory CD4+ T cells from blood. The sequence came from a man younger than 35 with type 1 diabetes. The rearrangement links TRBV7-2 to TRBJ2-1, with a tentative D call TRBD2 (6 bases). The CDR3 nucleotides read TGTGCCAGCAGCTTAGTGGAGGGCAATGAGCAGTTCTTC. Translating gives CASSLVEGNEQFF.